This T cell receptor beta chain appears in the sequencing data of a study of beta chain features in type 1 diabetes. Findings and limits, study-wide: Significant though moderate, a shortening of TCRB CDR3s appeared in all four CD4+ subsets of Type 1 diabetes patients.

Heparinised blood was drawn once per donor, averaging around 120 mL. Between the trimmed V and J ends, which lost 6 bases and 2 bases, there was a span of 15 bases. This CDR3 is 14 amino acids long. CDR1 and CDR2 from the germline V gene are SGHDT and YYEEEE. Of the isolated RNA, all was reverse transcribed, and so the sequenced material was expressed TCRB transcripts. The data were produced by immunoSEQ multiplex PCR, yet TCRdb's version contains in-frame clones alone and is incomplete. The sample shows hundreds of thousands of clones, around 9.3% of them seen only once. Notes on this clone: As yet, its antigen is unknown.

The source is a young man with type 1 diabetes. The genes are TRBV5-6 and TRBJ2-7; a possible D gene is TRBD2 (6 bases). The sequenced sample was central memory CD4+ T cells from blood. CDR3 DNA: TGTGCCAGCACCTCGGGAACGGGGGCCTACGAGCAGTACTTC. Its translation is CASTSGTGAYEQYF.